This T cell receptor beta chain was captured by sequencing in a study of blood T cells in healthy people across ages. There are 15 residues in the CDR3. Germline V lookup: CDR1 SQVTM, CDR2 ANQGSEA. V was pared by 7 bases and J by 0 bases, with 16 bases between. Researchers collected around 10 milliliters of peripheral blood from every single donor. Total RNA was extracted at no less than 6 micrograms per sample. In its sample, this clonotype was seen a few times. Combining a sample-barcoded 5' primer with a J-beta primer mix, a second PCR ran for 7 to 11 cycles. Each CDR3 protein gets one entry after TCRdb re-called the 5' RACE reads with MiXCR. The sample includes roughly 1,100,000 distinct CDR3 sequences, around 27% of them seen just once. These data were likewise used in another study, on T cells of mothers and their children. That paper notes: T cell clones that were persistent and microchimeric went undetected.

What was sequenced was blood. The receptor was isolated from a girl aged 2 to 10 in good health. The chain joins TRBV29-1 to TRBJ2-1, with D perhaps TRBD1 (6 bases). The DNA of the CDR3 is TGCAGCGCCACGAGACAGGAGAGCTCCTACAATGAGCAGTTCTTC. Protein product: CSATRQESSYNEQFF.